The next 18 T cell receptor beta chains were all read from a single sample in a study of CD8 T cells in ankylosing spondylitis. Regarding the study as a whole: There was a TCR beta motif, made of several highly homologous variants, that appeared characteristic of ankylosing spondylitis blood.

These receptors' targets are unknown. TCRdb re-derived calls from the 5' RACE reads in MiXCR, one entry per CDR3 protein. The sample yields under 250,000 distinct CDR3 sequences, just under 7.5% seen once. Material: blood, either unsorted or a sorted T cell fraction (not recorded which). These receptors all come from a male donor with ankylosing spondylitis.

This clonotype was counted a few times. This chain joins TRBV29-1 and TRBJ1-2; D is perhaps TRBD1 (5 bases). This CDR3 is built from 14 residues. V was cut by 0 bases and J by 7 bases, with 15 bases left in between. From germline, CDR1 is SQVTM and CDR2 ANQGSEA. As DNA, the CDR3 is TGCAGCGTTGAAGATGGATCCAGGGTGTTTGGCTACACCTTC. Protein sequence: CSVEDGSRVFGYTF.

This clonotype was seen many times. The V call is TRBV10-2, the J call TRBJ2-1, with a tentative D call TRBD2 (6 bases). Per germline, CDR1 WSHSY and CDR2 SAAADI. V lost 8 bases and J lost 2, with 13 bases in between. The CDR3 loop spans 14 amino acids. CDR3 DNA sequence: TGCGCCAGCCGAGGCGGGGCAACCTACAATGAGCAGTTCTTC. It encodes CASRGGATYNEQFF.

This clonotype came up many times. The chain uses TRBV5-1 and TRBJ2-1; D tentatively reads TRBD1 or TRBD2 (5 bases each). The V end lost 4 bases, the J end lost 6 bases, and 17 bases lay between the germline ends. The CDR3 is made up of 15 amino acids. The V gene's germline CDR1 is SGHRS and CDR2 YFSETQ. The CDR3 protein is CASSPTKGPFNEQFF. For the CDR3, the DNA is TGCGCCAGCAGCCCGACGAAGGGACCTTTCAATGAGCAGTTCTTC.

This clonotype has a count of ten or more. At one end, the junction sequence differs from germline, possibly due to a read error. The chain is built from TRBV7-7 and TRBJ2-2, with a possible D match to TRBD2 (6 bases). Germline-derived CDR1 and CDR2 are SSHAT and FNYEAQ (reference sequence). The CDR3 is 13 amino acids. The CDR3 coding sequence is TGTGCTAGCAGCTTAGCGGTTTTCGGGGAGCTGTTTTTT. Its translation is CASSLAVFGELFF.

V usage is TRBV29-1 and J usage is TRBJ2-2; 7 bases are shared with TRBD1. V trimming: 7 bases; J trimming: 5 bases; junction bases outside the gene matches: 4. The V gene's germline CDR1 is SQVTM and CDR2 ANQGSEA. The CDR3 has 12 residues. CDR3 sequence (DNA): TGCAGCGGGGACAGAGGAACCGGGGAGCTGTTTTTT. Its translation is CSGDRGTGELFF.

This clonotype showed up many times. The DNA of the CDR3 is TGCGCCAGCAGCTTGGTGGGGACCCAGGGGGCCTACAATGAGCAGTTCTTC. Protein product: CASSLVGTQGAYNEQFF. The chain links TRBV5-1 to TRBJ2-1, with 7 nucleotides matching TRBD1. Germline V gene sequence: CDR1 SGHRS, CDR2 YFSETQ. Unmatched junction bases numbered 8, after V lost 0 bases and J lost 2 bases. The CDR3 consists of 17 residues.

This clonotype was seen ten or more times. V usage is TRBV6-5 and J usage is TRBJ2-1; D gene uncertain. V was shortened by 2 bases and J by 6 bases, with 8 bases between the two germline ends. Germline assignment: CDR1 MNHEY and CDR2 SVGAGI. The CDR3 loop spans 13 amino acids. The CDR3 bases are TGTGCCAGCAGTTACCCCCCCCCCAATGAGCAGTTCTTC. It yields the protein CASSYPPPNEQFF.

This clonotype has at least ten counts. V is TRBV27 and J is TRBJ2-7; D unclear. V was pared by 0 bases and J by 3 bases, with 15 bases between. CDR1 and CDR2 from the germline V gene are MNHEY and SMNVEV (reference sequence). CDR3 size: 16 residues. The CDR3 DNA follows: TGTGCCAGCAGTTTATCGTGGGGTGTACAGATCTACGAGCAGTACTTC. Its protein is CASSLSWGVQIYEQYF.

This clonotype was counted at least ten times. J is TRBJ1-2 and V is TRBV29-1; D ambiguous. Deletions cut 2 bases from V and 4 bases from J, with 14 bases between. This CDR3 spans 14 amino acids. Germline values: CDR1 SQVTM, CDR2 ANQGSEA. CDR3 protein: CSVEFMREGYGYTF. DNA of the CDR3: TGCAGCGTTGAATTTATGAGGGAGGGCTATGGCTACACCTTC.

This clonotype was observed at least ten times. The rearrangement joins TRBV11-3 to TRBJ2-1, with 8 bases matching TRBD1. CDR3 length: 15 amino acids. Germline CDR1 SGHNT, CDR2 YENEEA. V shed 5 bases and J 1 base; nucleotides not matched to a gene: 4. The CDR3 region is CASSPGQVSYNEQFF. The CDR3 coding sequence is TGTGCCAGCAGCCCGGGACAGGTGTCCTACAATGAGCAGTTCTTC. Supplemented by reference TRBV11-3 and TRBJ2-1, the full variable domain reads EAGVVQSPRYKIIEKKQPVAFWCNPISGHNTLYWYLQNLGQGPELLIRYENEEAVDDSQLPKDRFSAERLKGVDSTLKIQPAELGDSAVYLCASSPGQVSYNEQFFGPGTRLTVL.

This clonotype was counted at least ten times. The chain recombines TRBV2 with TRBJ2-1; 9 nucleotides match TRBD2. Germline-derived CDR1 and CDR2 are SNHLY and FYNNEI. V gave up 6 bases and J gave up 7 bases; unmatched junction bases: 10. This CDR3 is built from 15 residues. CDR3 nucleotide sequence: TGTGCCAGCAGGGTCCTTAGCGGGAGAGGGAATGAGCAGTTCTTC. Protein: CASRVLSGRGNEQFF. The variable domain in full, completed from reference TRBV2 and TRBJ2-1, reads EPEVTQTPSHQVTQMGQEVILRCVPISNHLYFYWYRQILGQKVEFLVSFYNNEISEKSEIFDDQFSVERPDGSNFTLKIRSTKLEDSAMYFCASRVLSGRGNEQFFGPGTRLTVL.

In its sample, this clonotype was seen many times. The chain joins TRBV9 to TRBJ1-1; TRBD1 is a possible D gene (5 bases). The V end lost 2 bases, the J end lost 1 base, and 12 bases lay between the germline ends. This CDR3 region has 15 residues. Germline V CDR1 and CDR2: SGDLS, YYNGEE. The CDR3 spells CASSVQGGGNTEAFF. As DNA, the CDR3 is TGTGCCAGCAGCGTGCAGGGTGGGGGGAACACTGAAGCTTTCTTT.

This clonotype was seen repeatedly, ten times or more. The gene calls are TRBV20-1 and TRBJ1-4; D ambiguous. Germline CDR1 reads DFQATT; CDR2 reads SNEGSKA (reference sequence). The germline V and J ends were trimmed by 1 base and 0 bases, with 12 bases remaining between them. The CDR3 contains 16 residues. CDR3 sequence: CSARGVGIATNEKLFF. The DNA of the CDR3 is TGCAGTGCTAGAGGGGTAGGGATTGCAACTAATGAAAAACTGTTTTTT.

This clonotype has ten or more counts. This chain joins TRBV7-2 and TRBJ1-1; D may be TRBD1 (5 bases). The CDR3 length is 13 residues. Per germline, CDR1 SGHTA and CDR2 FQGNSA. Trimming took 5 bases from V and 5 from J, leaving 12 bases between them. Here the CDR3 DNA reads TGTGCCAGCAGCCTGATCGGGGGGACTGAAGCTTTCTTT. The encoded protein is CASSLIGGTEAFF.

Ten or more counts support this clonotype. The chain couples TRBV4-1 to TRBJ2-2; TRBD2 matches 7 bases. This CDR3 is 16 amino acids long. The junction had 10 bases not matched to a gene; V was cut back by 4 bases and J by 5 bases. CDR1 is MGHRA, CDR2 YSYEKL, per germline. The CDR3 region is CASSPEGAGRTGELFF. Here the CDR3 DNA reads TGCGCCAGCAGCCCCGAAGGAGCGGGAAGGACCGGGGAGCTGTTTTTT.

This clonotype occurred many times. This chain joins TRBV20-1 and TRBJ2-7; no definite D call. Trimming cost V 6 bases and J 7 bases, with 19 bases left between them. This CDR3 spans 13 amino acids. Germline values: CDR1 DFQATT, CDR2 SNEGSKA (reference sequence). The CDR3: CSATLQSISEQYF. The CDR3 DNA sequence: TGCAGTGCAACCCTACAGTCCATTTCGGAGCAGTACTTC.

This clonotype was detected many times. The chain joins TRBV6-2 or TRBV6-3 to TRBJ2-1, with TRBD2 matching over 9 bases. The CDR3 covers 16 residues. J gave up 4 bases and V 6 bases, and 10 bases lay outside the gene matches. CDR1 and CDR2 (germline): MNHEY, SVGEGT. The CDR3 loop is CASRKTLAGRYNEQFF. Here the CDR3 DNA reads TGTGCCAGCAGAAAAACTCTAGCGGGACGTTACAATGAGCAGTTCTTC.

This chain connects TRBV20-1 to TRBJ1-5, with TRBD1 matching over 8 bases. The V gene's germline CDR1 is DFQATT and CDR2 SNEGSKA (reference sequence). This CDR3 has 14 amino acids. The ends lost 1 base at V and 5 bases at J; junction bases unmatched: 4. The CDR3 DNA reads as TGCAGTGCTAGAGCCAGGGGGCCTTATCAGCCCCAGCATTTT. Translating it yields CSARARGPYQPQHF.